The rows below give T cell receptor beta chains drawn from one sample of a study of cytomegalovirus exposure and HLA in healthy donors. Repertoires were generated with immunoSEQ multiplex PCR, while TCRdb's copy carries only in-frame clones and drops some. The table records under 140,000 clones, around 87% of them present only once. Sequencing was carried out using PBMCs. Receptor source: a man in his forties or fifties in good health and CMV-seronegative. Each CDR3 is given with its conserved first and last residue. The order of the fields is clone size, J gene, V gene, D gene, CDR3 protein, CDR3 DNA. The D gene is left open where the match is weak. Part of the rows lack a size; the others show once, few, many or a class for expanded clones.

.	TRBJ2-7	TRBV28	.	CASSIGGASYEQYF	TGTGCCAGCAGTATAGGTGGGGCCTCCTACGAGCAGTACTTC
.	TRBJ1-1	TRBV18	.	CASSQNLNTEAFF	TGTGCCAGCTCACAAAACTTGAACACTGAAGCTTTCTTT
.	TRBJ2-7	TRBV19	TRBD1	CASSKQQGFSYEQYF	TGTGCCAGTAGCAAGCAACAGGGGTTCTCCTACGAGCAGTACTTC
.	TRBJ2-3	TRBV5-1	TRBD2	CASTPRGDTDTQYF	TGCGCCAGCACCCCGCGGGGGGACACAGATACGCAGTATTTT
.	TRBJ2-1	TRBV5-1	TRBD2	CASSLGGGANEQFF	TGCGCCAGCAGCTTGGGCGGGGGGGCGAATGAGCAGTTCTTC
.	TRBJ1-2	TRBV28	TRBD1	CASSRPRGQDYGYTF	TGTGCCAGCAGCCGACCCCGAGGACAGGACTATGGCTACACCTTC
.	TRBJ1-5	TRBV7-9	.	CASSLGSGTSGYQPQHF	TGTGCCAGCAGCCTGGGCTCCGGGACATCCGGATATCAGCCCCAGCATTTT
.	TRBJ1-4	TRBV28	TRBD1	CASRETGRSEKLFF	TGTGCCAGCAGAGAGACAGGGAGAAGCGAAAAACTGTTTTTT
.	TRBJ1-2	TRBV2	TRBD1	CATTGTGVVSGYTF	TGTGCCACCACGGGGACAGGGGTTGTGAGTGGCTACACCTTC
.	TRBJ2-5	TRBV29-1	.	CSVVSGKKETQYF	TGCAGCGTTGTCTCAGGGAAGAAAGAGACCCAGTACTTC
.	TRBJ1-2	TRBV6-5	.	CASSYSRSSEGGYTF	TGTGCCAGCAGTTACTCGAGGTCGTCAGAGGGTGGCTACACCTTC
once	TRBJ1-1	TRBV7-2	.	CASSLGAAPNTEAFF	TGTGCCAGCAGCTTAGGGGCTGCACCGAACACTGAAGCTTTCTTT
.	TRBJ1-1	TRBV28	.	CASSLGVTEAFF	TGTGCCAGCAGTTTAGGTGTTACAGAAGCTTTCTTT
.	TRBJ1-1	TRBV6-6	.	CASSPRLPTEAFF	TGTGCCAGCTCCCCGCGGCTGCCCACTGAAGCTTTCTTT
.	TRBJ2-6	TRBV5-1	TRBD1	CASRRAGTGGSGANVLTF	TGCGCCAGCAGGCGGGCCGGGACAGGGGGCTCTGGGGCCAACGTCCTGACTTTC
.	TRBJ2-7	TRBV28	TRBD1	CASSLAGGDEQYF	TGTGCCAGCAGTTTGGCAGGGGGTGACGAGCAGTACTTC
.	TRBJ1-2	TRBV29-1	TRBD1	CSVGTGANYGYTF	TGCAGCGTTGGGACAGGGGCTAACTATGGCTACACCTTC
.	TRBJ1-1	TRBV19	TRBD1	CASSLTGGTEAFF	TGTGCCAGTAGCTTAACAGGGGGCACTGAAGCTTTCTTT
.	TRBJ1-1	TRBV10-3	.	CAISEGREGPNTEAFF	TGTGCCATCAGTGAGGGGCGCGAGGGCCCGAACACTGAAGCTTTCTTT
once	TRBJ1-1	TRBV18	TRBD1	CASLGQQAGNTEAFF	TGTGCCAGCTTGGGACAGCAAGCGGGGAACACTGAAGCTTTCTTT
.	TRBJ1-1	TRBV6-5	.	CASRPPGNTEAFF	TGTGCCAGCAGGCCCCCAGGGAACACTGAAGCTTTCTTT
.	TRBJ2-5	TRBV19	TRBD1	CASSIRGQPQETQYF	TGTGCCAGTAGTATAAGGGGACAGCCCCAAGAGACCCAGTACTTC
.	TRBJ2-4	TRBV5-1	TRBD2	CASSLGDARGNIQYF	TGCGCCAGCAGCTTGGGGGACGCGCGGGGGAACATTCAGTACTTC
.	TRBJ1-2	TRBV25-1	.	CASSEAQINYGYTF	TGTGCCAGCAGTGAGGCCCAGATTAACTATGGCTACACCTTC
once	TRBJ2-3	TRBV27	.	CASSLEPQGEDTQYF	TGTGCCAGCAGTTTAGAACCGCAGGGTGAAGATACGCAGTATTTT
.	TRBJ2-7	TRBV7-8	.	CASSLAQGLEQYF	TGTGCCAGCAGCTTAGCGCAAGGACTCGAGCAGTACTTC
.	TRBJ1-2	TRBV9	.	CASSVDALASYGYTF	TGTGCCAGCAGCGTAGACGCCCTGGCAAGCTATGGCTACACCTTC
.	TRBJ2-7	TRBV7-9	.	CASSSGEREQYF	TGTGCCAGCAGCTCGGGGGAACGGGAGCAGTACTTC
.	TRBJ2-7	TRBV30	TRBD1	CAWSTGTGSYEQYF	TGTGCCTGGAGCACCGGGACAGGCTCCTACGAGCAGTACTTC
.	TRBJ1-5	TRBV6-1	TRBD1	CASSGQGGGNQPQHF	TGTGCCAGCAGTGGACAGGGGGGGGGCAATCAGCCCCAGCATTTT
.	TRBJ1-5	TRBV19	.	CASSITAGNQPQHF	TGTGCCAGTAGTATCACGGCAGGGAACCAGCCCCAGCATTTT
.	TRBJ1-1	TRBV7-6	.	CASSLARGGEAFF	TGTGCCAGCAGCTTAGCGCGGGGAGGGGAAGCTTTCTTT
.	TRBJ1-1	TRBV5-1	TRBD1	CASSNTGTGKVPEAFF	TGCGCCAGCAGCAACACCGGGACAGGGAAAGTTCCTGAAGCTTTCTTT
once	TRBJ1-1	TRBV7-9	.	CASSFTRGTEAFF	TGTGCCAGCAGCTTTACGAGGGGGACTGAAGCTTTCTTT
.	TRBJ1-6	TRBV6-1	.	CASSDIAPLHF	TGTGCCAGCAGTGACATAGCACCCCTCCACTTT
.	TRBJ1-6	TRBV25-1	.	CASRMDTENSPLHF	TGTGCCAGCAGGATGGACACCGAAAATTCACCCCTCCACTTT
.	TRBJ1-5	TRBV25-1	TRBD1	CASSLGQGPNQPQHF	TGTGCCAGCAGCCTGGGACAGGGGCCGAATCAGCCCCAGCATTTT
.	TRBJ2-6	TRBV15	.	CATSRRASSGANVLTF	TGTGCCACCAGCAGACGCGCCTCCTCTGGGGCCAACGTCCTGACTTTC
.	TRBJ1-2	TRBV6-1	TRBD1	CASILGQGNSYGYTF	TGTGCCAGCATCCTTGGACAGGGCAACTCCTATGGCTACACCTTC
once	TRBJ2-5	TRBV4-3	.	CASSQVGGQETQYF	TGCGCCAGCAGCCAAGTAGGGGGCCAAGAGACCCAGTACTTC